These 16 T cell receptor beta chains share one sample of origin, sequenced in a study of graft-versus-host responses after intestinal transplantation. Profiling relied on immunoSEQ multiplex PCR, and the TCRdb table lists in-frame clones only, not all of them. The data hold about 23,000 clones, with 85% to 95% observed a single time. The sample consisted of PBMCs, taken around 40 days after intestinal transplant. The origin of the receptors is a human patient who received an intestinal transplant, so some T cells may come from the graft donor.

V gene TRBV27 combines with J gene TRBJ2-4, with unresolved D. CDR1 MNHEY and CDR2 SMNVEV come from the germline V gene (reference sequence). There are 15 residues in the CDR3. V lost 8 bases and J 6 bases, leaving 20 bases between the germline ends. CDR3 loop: CASAPWAPYLNIQYF. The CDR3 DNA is TGTGCCAGCGCCCCTTGGGCACCCTATCTAAACATTCAGTACTTC.

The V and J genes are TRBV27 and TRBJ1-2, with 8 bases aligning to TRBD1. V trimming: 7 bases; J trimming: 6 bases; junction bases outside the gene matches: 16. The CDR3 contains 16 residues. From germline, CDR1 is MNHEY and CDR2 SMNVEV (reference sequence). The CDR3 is CASIPRAGTGIDGYTF. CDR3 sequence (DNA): TGTGCCAGCATCCCACGGGCCGGGACAGGCATTGATGGCTACACCTTC.

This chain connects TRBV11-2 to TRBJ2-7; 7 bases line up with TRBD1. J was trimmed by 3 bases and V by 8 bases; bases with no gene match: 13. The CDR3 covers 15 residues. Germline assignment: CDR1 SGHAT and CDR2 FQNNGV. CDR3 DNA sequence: TGTGCCAGCTCTAAGGGGGCTGGGTACTACTACGAGCAGTACTTC. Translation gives CASSKGAGYYYEQYF.

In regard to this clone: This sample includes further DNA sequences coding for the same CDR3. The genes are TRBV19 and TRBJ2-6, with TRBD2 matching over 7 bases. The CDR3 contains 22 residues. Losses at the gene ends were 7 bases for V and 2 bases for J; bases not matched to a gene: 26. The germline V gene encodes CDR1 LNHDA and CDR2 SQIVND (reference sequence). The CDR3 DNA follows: TGTGCCAGTAATCCTACCGCCACACGGGGGGATGCCCCGACCCCTGGGGCCAACGTCCTGACTTTC. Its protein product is CASNPTATRGDAPTPGANVLTF.

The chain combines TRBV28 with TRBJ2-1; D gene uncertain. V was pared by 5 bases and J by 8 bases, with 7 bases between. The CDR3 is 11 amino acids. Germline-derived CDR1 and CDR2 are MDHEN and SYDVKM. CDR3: CASSLGHEQFF. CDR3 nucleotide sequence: TGTGCCAGCAGTCTGGGTCATGAGCAGTTCTTC.

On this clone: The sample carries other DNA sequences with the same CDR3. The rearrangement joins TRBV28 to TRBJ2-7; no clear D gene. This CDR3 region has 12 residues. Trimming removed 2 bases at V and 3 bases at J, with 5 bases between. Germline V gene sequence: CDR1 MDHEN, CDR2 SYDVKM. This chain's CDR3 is CASSLGRYEQYF. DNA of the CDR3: TGTGCCAGCAGTTTAGGCCGCTACGAGCAGTACTTC.

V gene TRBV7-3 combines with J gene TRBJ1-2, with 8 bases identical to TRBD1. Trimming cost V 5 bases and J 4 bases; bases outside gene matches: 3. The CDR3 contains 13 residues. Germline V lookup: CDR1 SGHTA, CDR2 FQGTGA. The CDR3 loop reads CASSPGQGYGYTF. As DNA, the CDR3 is TGTGCCAGCAGCCCCGGACAGGGCTATGGCTACACCTTC.

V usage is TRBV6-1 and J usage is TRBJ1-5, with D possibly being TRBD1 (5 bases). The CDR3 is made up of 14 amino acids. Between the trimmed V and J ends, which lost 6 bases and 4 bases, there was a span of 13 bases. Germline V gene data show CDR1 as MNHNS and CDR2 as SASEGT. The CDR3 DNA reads TGTGCCAGCAGCGTGGGGGTATGGAATCAGCCCCAGCATTTT. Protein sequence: CASSVGVWNQPQHF.

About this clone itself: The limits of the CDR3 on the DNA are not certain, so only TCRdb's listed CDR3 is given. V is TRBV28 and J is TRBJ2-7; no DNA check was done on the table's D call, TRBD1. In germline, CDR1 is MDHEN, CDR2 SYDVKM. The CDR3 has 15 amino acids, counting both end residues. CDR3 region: CASSSSNRVSGEQYF.

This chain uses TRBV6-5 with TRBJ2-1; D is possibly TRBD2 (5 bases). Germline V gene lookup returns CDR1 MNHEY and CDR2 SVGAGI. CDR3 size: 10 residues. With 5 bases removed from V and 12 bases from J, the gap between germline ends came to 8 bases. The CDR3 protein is CASSEGVQFF. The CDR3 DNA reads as TGTGCCAGCAGTGAGGGCGTGCAGTTCTTC.

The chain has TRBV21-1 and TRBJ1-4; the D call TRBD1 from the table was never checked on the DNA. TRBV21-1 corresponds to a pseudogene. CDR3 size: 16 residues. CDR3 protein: CASISRGSSTNEKLFF. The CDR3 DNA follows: TGTGCCAGCATTTCCAGGGGATCGTCAACTAATGAAAAACTGTTTTTT.

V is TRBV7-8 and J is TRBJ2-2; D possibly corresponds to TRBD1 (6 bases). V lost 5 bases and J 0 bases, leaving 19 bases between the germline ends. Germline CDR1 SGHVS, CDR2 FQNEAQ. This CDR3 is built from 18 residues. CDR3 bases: TGTGCCAGCAGCCCAGGGGCAGGGATGGTTGCGAACACCGGGGAGCTGTTTTTT. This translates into CASSPGAGMVANTGELFF.

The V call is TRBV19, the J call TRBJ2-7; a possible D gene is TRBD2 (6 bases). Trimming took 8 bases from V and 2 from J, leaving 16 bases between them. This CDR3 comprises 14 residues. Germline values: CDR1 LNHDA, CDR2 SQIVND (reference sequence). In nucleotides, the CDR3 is TGTGCCAGTGGGCGGGATAGGAGCACCTACGAGCAGTACTTC. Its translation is CASGRDRSTYEQYF.

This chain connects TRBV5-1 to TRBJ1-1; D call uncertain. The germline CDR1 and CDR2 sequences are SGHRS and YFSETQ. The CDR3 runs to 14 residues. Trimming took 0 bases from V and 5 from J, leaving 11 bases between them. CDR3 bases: TGCGCCAGCAGCTTGGCCCCGGTGAGGACTGAAGCTTTCTTT. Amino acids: CASSLAPVRTEAFF.

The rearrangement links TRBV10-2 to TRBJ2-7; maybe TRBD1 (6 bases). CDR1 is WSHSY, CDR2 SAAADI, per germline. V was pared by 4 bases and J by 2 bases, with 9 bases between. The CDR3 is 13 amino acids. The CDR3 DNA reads TGCGCCAGCAGTGGACAGGTGGCCTACGAGCAGTACTTC. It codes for CASSGQVAYEQYF.

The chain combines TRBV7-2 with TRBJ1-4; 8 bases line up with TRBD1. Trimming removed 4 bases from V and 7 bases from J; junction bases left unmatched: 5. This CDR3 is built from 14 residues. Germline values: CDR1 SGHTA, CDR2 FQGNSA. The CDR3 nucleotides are TGTGCCAGCAGCTCAGGACAGGGCGGTGAAAAACTGTTTTTT. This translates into CASSSGQGGEKLFF.